This record covers a single T cell receptor beta chain. Its antigen remains unidentified. This CDR3 region has 14 residues. The V end lost 6 bases, the J end lost 4 bases, and 15 bases lay between the germline ends. CDR1 is MNHEY, CDR2 SVGEGT, per germline. The data belong to a study of vaccination and CD4 T cells after COVID-19. The treatment is: roughly 10-day PBMC culture with coronavirus spike peptide pools or control peptides (ViraFEST assay). TCRs were sequenced by ViraFEST after antigen-specific T cells had been expanded with peptide pools. Oncomine TCR Beta short-read sequencing was applied to DNA from cultured CD4+ T cells. MiXCR was run by TCRdb on the PCR reads, yielding one entry per CDR3 protein. The sample lists 7,500 to 9,500 distinct CDR3 sequences, around half occurring once.

The V gene is TRBV6-2 or TRBV6-3, the J gene TRBJ1-2; maybe TRBD1 (5 bases). Sequenced material: CD4+ T cells from blood, cultured in vitro. The sequence came from a human donor who had recovered from COVID-19. CDR3 loop: CASSPGTWGYGYTF. The CDR3 bases are TGTGCCAGCAGCCCAGGGACCTGGGGCTATGGCTACACCTTC.